This passage covers 26 T cell receptor beta chains from one sample sequenced in a study of cytomegalovirus exposure and HLA in healthy donors. Use of 60 Vbeta and 13 Jbeta primers characterized the PCR. Sequencing was performed with immunoSEQ multiplex PCR; in TCRdb, only in-frame clones are kept and a portion is missing. The sample has 150,000 to 200,000 clones, 80% to 90% seen once; the top ten hold 1.5% to 2%. The sequencing input was PBMCs. The receptors come from a man aged 18 to 30 in good health and CMV-seronegative.

This chain links TRBV20-1 with TRBJ1-1, with unresolved D. There are 11 residues in the CDR3. From germline, CDR1 is DFQATT and CDR2 SNEGSKA (reference sequence). The V end lost 6 bases, the J end lost 5 bases, and 10 bases lay between the germline ends. The CDR3 is CSAFGETEAFF. CDR3 DNA sequence: TGCAGTGCCTTTGGAGAAACTGAAGCTTTCTTT.

The genes are TRBV7-6 and TRBJ2-1; D is possibly TRBD2 (5 bases). Deletions cut 1 base from V and 2 bases from J, with 9 bases between. Germline V gene data show CDR1 as SGHVS and CDR2 as FNYEAQ. This CDR3 region has 15 residues. CDR3 amino acids: CASSLVRETYNEQFF. The DNA of the CDR3 is TGTGCCAGCAGCTTAGTCCGGGAAACCTACAATGAGCAGTTCTTC.

The rearrangement uses TRBV4-1 and TRBJ2-1; 10 bases fit TRBD2. The CDR3 spans 22 residues. J lost 0 bases, V lost 3 bases, and 20 bases had no gene match. Germline loops: CDR1 MGHRA, CDR2 YSYEKL. The CDR3 DNA reads TGCGCCAGCAGCCACGCGGGCTCGTCTCCGCTAGCGGGGGCGAGCTCCTACAATGAGCAGTTCTTC. This codes for CASSHAGSSPLAGASSYNEQFF.

V gene TRBV5-1 combines with J gene TRBJ2-7; no definite D call. V lost 0 bases, J lost 2 bases, and 9 bases lay in between. This CDR3 is built from 14 residues. Germline CDR1 is SGHRS and CDR2 is YFSETQ. CDR3 sequence: CASSLDRPPYEQYF. The DNA of the CDR3 is TGCGCCAGCAGCTTGGACAGACCGCCCTACGAGCAGTACTTC. The full variable domain, in which reference TRBV5-1 and TRBJ2-7 provide the parts outside the CDR3, is KAGVTQTPRYLIKTRGQQVTLSCSPISGHRSVSWYQQTPGQGLQFLFEYFSETQRNKGNFPGRFSGRQFSNSRSEMNVSTLELGDSALYLCASSLDRPPYEQYFGPGTRLTVT.

The sample holds one count of this clone. The chain joins TRBV9 to TRBJ2-2, with TRBD1 matching 9 bases. The ends lost 0 bases at V and 6 bases at J; junction bases unmatched: 15. Germline values: CDR1 SGDLS, CDR2 YYNGEE. The CDR3 spans 19 residues. CDR3 in DNA: TGTGCCAGCAGCGTAGTAGGAGGGGGGGACAGGGCTTTCTCCGGGGAGCTGTTTTTT. Translated: CASSVVGGGDRAFSGELFF.

The chain links TRBV2 to TRBJ2-1; TRBD2 matches at 7 bases. Germline V CDR1 and CDR2: SNHLY, FYNNEI. Trimming took 0 bases from V and 2 from J; bases not matched to a gene: 4. The CDR3 runs 16 residues. The DNA of the CDR3 is TGTGCCAGCAGTGAAGCGCCGGCGGGAGCCTACAATGAGCAGTTCTTC. It yields the protein CASSEAPAGAYNEQFF. The full variable domain, in which reference TRBV2 and TRBJ2-1 provide the parts outside the CDR3, is EPEVTQTPSHQVTQMGQEVILRCVPISNHLYFYWYRQILGQKVEFLVSFYNNEISEKSEIFDDQFSVERPDGSNFTLKIRSTKLEDSAMYFCASSEAPAGAYNEQFFGPGTRLTVL.

In its sample, this clone was seen a few times. The chain links TRBV10-3 to TRBJ2-7; D is possibly TRBD2 (6 bases). CDR3 length: 13 amino acids. Trimming stripped 9 bases from V and 0 bases from J, with 12 bases between. Germline CDR1 is ENHRY and CDR2 is SYGVKD. CDR3 sequence: CAMTGDLSYEQYF. The CDR3 coding sequence is TGTGCCATGACGGGGGACCTCTCCTACGAGCAGTACTTC.

This chain connects TRBV5-5 to TRBJ2-3, with TRBD1 identical over 8 bases. J gave up 0 bases and V 4 bases, and 4 bases lay outside the gene matches. The CDR3 has 15 residues. CDR1 and CDR2 (germline): SGHKS, YYEKEE (reference sequence). The chain's CDR3 is CASSTRTGSTDTQYF. CDR3 DNA: TGTGCCAGCAGCACCCGGACAGGGAGCACAGATACGCAGTATTTT.

This clone appeared a single time. The chain links TRBV10-3 to TRBJ1-6; possibly TRBD1 for D (6 bases). The CDR3 covers 13 residues. V gave up 10 bases and J gave up 9 bases, with 16 bases separating them. Germline lookup yields CDR1 ENHRY and CDR2 SYGVKD. DNA for the CDR3: TGTGCCACCAGGGCAGGGGAGGGTTCACCCCTCCACTTT. As protein: CATRAGEGSPLHF.

The chain employs TRBV5-8 and TRBJ2-3, with 8 bases aligning to TRBD2. V trimming: 5 bases; J trimming: 4 bases; junction bases outside the gene matches: 9. The CDR3 sequence is 15 residues long. The germline V gene encodes CDR1 SGHTS and CDR2 YDEGEE. The chain's CDR3 is CASSPIAGPADTQYF. The CDR3 coding sequence is TGTGCCAGCAGTCCTATAGCGGGACCAGCAGATACGCAGTATTTT.

The gene calls are TRBV7-6 and TRBJ2-7; no clear D gene. The V gene's germline CDR1 is SGHVS and CDR2 FNYEAQ. The CDR3 consists of 15 residues. V lost 5 bases to trimming and J lost 3 bases, with 17 bases between them. For the CDR3, the DNA is TGTGCCAGCAGCGAAGCCGTGAACAGAGTCTACGAGCAGTACTTC. It translates to CASSEAVNRVYEQYF.

The chain carries TRBV19 and TRBJ2-7; no definite D call. Germline assignment: CDR1 LNHDA and CDR2 SQIVND (reference sequence). This CDR3 has 13 amino acids. Deletions cut 8 bases from V and 0 bases from J, with 11 bases between. CDR3 DNA sequence: TGTGCCAGTCAGGCCCGAAGCTCCTACGAGCAGTACTTC. It codes for CASQARSSYEQYF. The full variable domain, rest sourced from reference TRBV19 and TRBJ2-7, is DGGITQSPKYLFRKEGQNVTLSCEQNLNHDAMYWYRQDPGQGLRLIYYSQIVNDFQKGDIAEGYSVSREKKESFPLTVTSAQKNPTAFYLCASQARSSYEQYFGPGTRLTVT.

This rearrangement joins TRBV28 to TRBJ1-5, with 9 bases identical to TRBD1. In germline, CDR1 is MDHEN, CDR2 SYDVKM. V lost 6 bases and J lost 0; bases outside the gene matches: 9. The CDR3 length is 17 residues. The CDR3 region has the DNA TGTGCCAGCAGGGGACAGGGAGGGTGGTATAGCAATCAGCCCCAGCATTTT. This gives the protein CASRGQGGWYSNQPQHF.

The chain uses TRBV6-1 and TRBJ2-3, with 11 positions matching TRBD2. Trimming cost V 6 bases and J 1 base; bases outside gene matches: 0. The germline CDR1 and CDR2 sequences are MNHNS and SASEGT. This CDR3 contains 14 residues. In DNA, the CDR3 is TGTGCCAGCAGACTAGCGGGGGGCACAGATACGCAGTATTTT. Amino acids: CASRLAGGTDTQYF.

CDR3 region: CAWSSVGTGYSYEQYF. CDR3 in DNA: TGTGCCTGGAGCAGTGTTGGGACAGGCTATTCCTACGAGCAGTACTTC. This chain uses TRBV30 with TRBJ2-7; 8 nucleotides line up with TRBD1. The V segment lost 3 bases and the J segment 1 base; nucleotides outside the gene matches: 11. The CDR3 is 16 residues long. CDR1 GTSNPN and CDR2 SVGIG come from the germline V gene (reference sequence). The complete variable domain, with remaining parts taken from reference TRBV30 and TRBJ2-7, reads SQTIHQWPATLVQPVGSPLSLECTVEGTSNPNLYWYRQAAGRGLQLLFYSVGIGQISSEVPQNLSASRPQDRQFILSSKKLLLSDSGFYLCAWSSVGTGYSYEQYFGPGTRLTVT.

The chain is built from TRBV9 and TRBJ2-2, with TRBD2 matching 12 bases. Germline CDR1 SGDLS, CDR2 YYNGEE. Losses at the gene ends were 6 bases for V and 7 bases for J; bases not matched to a gene: 10. The CDR3 is 16 residues long. CDR3 loop: CASTPSGRARGGELFF. Here the CDR3 DNA reads TGTGCCAGCACCCCTAGCGGGAGGGCCCGGGGCGGGGAGCTGTTTTTT.

This sequence joins TRBV6-1 and TRBJ2-5, with no clear D. This CDR3 spans 11 amino acids. Germline CDR1 and CDR2: MNHNS and SASEGT. With 2 bases removed from V and 6 bases from J, the gap between germline ends came to 4 bases. DNA of the CDR3: TGTGCCAGCAGTGAATCAAAGACCCAGTACTTC. It is translated as CASSESKTQYF.

The chain uses TRBV30 and TRBJ2-7; possibly TRBD2 for D (5 bases). V shed 1 base and J shed 6 bases, with 10 bases lying between them. Germline V CDR1 and CDR2: GTSNPN, SVGIG (reference sequence). This CDR3 is built from 12 residues. In nucleotides, the CDR3 is TGTGCCTGGAGTGCCGGGGTAGGCGAGCAGTACTTC. This codes for CAWSAGVGEQYF.

This chain uses TRBV18 with TRBJ2-1; 8 bases are shared with TRBD2. Losses at the gene ends were 2 bases for V and 0 bases for J; bases not matched to a gene: 18. The CDR3 has 21 amino acids. The germline CDR1 and CDR2 sequences are KGHSH and LQKENI. CDR3: CASSPEIRTSRIGSSYNEQFF. The CDR3 DNA follows: TGTGCCAGCTCACCAGAGATCAGGACTAGCAGGATTGGGAGCTCCTACAATGAGCAGTTCTTC.

V and J are TRBV10-3 and TRBJ2-6, with a tentative D call TRBD1 (6 bases). The V gene's germline CDR1 is ENHRY and CDR2 SYGVKD. The CDR3 is made up of 16 amino acids. The ends were cut back, 9 bases at V and 0 bases at J, with 15 bases in the middle. The CDR3 nucleotides read TGTGCCATGGGAGCAGGGGTAAGCTCTGGGGCCAACGTCCTGACTTTC. This translates into CAMGAGVSSGANVLTF.

The chain is built from TRBV28 and TRBJ1-2, with D possibly matching TRBD1 (5 bases). In germline, CDR1 is MDHEN, CDR2 SYDVKM. This CDR3 region has 12 residues. With 3 bases removed from V and 4 bases from J, the gap between germline ends came to 6 bases. CDR3 DNA: TGTGCCAGCAGTTTCAGGGTCTATGGCTACACCTTC. This translates into CASSFRVYGYTF.

The rearrangement links TRBV7-9 to TRBJ1-5, with a possible D match to TRBD1 (6 bases). V lost 5 bases and J lost 7, with 15 bases in between. From germline, CDR1 is SEHNR and CDR2 FQNEAQ (reference sequence). The CDR3 has 14 amino acids. CDR3 DNA sequence: TGTGCCAGCAGCCTTGGGGGCATGGGGCAGCCCCAGCATTTT. This sequence encodes CASSLGGMGQPQHF.

The chain has TRBV19 and TRBJ1-5, with D possibly being TRBD1 (6 bases). The CDR3 covers 14 residues. Trimming pared 5 bases from V and 5 bases from J, leaving 13 bases between. The germline gives CDR1 LNHDA, CDR2 SQIVND (reference sequence). The CDR3 bases are TGTGCCAGTAGTGTGGGGGGGGCTGATCAGCCCCAGCATTTT. This gives the protein CASSVGGADQPQHF.

The V gene is TRBV9, the J gene TRBJ2-2; D remains ambiguous. Germline-derived CDR1 and CDR2 are SGDLS and YYNGEE. The CDR3 spans 13 residues. Trimming took off 0 bases at V and 4 bases at J, with 4 bases between the two ends. The CDR3 nucleotides read TGTGCCAGCAGCGTAGGGCCCACCGGGGAGCTGTTTTTT. This sequence encodes CASSVGPTGELFF.

The rearrangement joins TRBV19 to TRBJ1-5, with D possibly matching TRBD1 (6 bases). The CDR3 has 15 residues. The V gene's germline CDR1 is LNHDA and CDR2 SQIVND (reference sequence). V was trimmed by 3 bases and J by 6 bases, leaving 15 bases between them. The CDR3 loop reads CASSILTGDRQPQHF. CDR3 nucleotides: TGTGCCAGTAGTATTCTGACAGGTGACCGTCAGCCCCAGCATTTT.

The chain carries TRBV2 and TRBJ2-7; 7 bases line up with TRBD2. The CDR3 totals 14 residues. V gave up 6 bases and J gave up 1 base; unmatched junction bases: 6. Germline V gene sequence: CDR1 SNHLY, CDR2 FYNNEI. The CDR3 coding sequence is TGTGCCAGCAGCCCAGCGGGGCTGTCCTACGAGCAGTACTTC. Amino acid sequence: CASSPAGLSYEQYF.